This TCR beta chain was captured by sequencing in a study of cytomegalovirus exposure and HLA in healthy donors. At the level of the study: Of the donors genotyped, 398 in all, 75% to 85% fell in the Caucasian-associated ancestry cluster. Findings of the study overall: As immune exposure information, only CMV serostatus was available. Presence/absence analysis assumed near-uniform sequencing depth across donors. Trimming of TCR beta V- and J-genes showed a link, identified in a later analysis, to a missense DCLRE1C variant.

Trimming took 3 bases from V and 4 from J, leaving 10 bases between them. This CDR3 is built from 14 residues. Germline CDR1 and CDR2: KGHSH and LQKENI. About this clone: What it binds is not known.

PCR amplification relied on 60 Vbeta primers (plus 13 Jbeta primers). Some clones are missing from TCRdb's copy, which holds only in-frame ones; the method was immunoSEQ multiplex PCR. The sample lists fewer than 140,000 clones, just over 70% occurring once. The genes are TRBV18 and TRBJ1-5; D is undetermined. Source material: PBMCs. This sequence was found in a boy aged 5-17 years in good health and CMV-seronegative. The CDR3 here is CASSPAAANQPQHF. The CDR3 nucleotides are TGTGCCAGCTCACCTGCGGCAGCAAATCAGCCCCAGCATTTT.